The 28 T cell receptor beta chains reported below all come from one sample, sequenced in a study of blood T cell repertoires in COVID-19. TCRdb keeps only in-frame clones here, not all; method: immunoSEQ multiplex PCR. The sample has over 300,000 clones, nearly 90% seen once. The sequenced sample consisted of PBMCs or T cells enriched from blood (not recorded which). The source of these receptors is a woman younger than 45 who had recovered from COVID-19.

The chain carries TRBV7-9 and TRBJ2-2; TRBD2 matches 7 bases. This CDR3 spans 15 amino acids. V was pared by 2 bases and J by 2 bases, with 2 bases of the junction left unmatched. Per the germline V gene, CDR1 is SEHNR and CDR2 is FQNEAQ (reference sequence). The CDR3 loop reads CASSLRGGNTGELFF. CDR3 sequence (DNA): TGTGCCAGCAGCTTACGCGGGGGTAACACCGGGGAGCTGTTTTTT.

The V gene is TRBV5-6, the J gene TRBJ1-1; TRBD1 matches at 10 bases. CDR3 size: 17 residues. V shed 4 bases and J 0 bases; nucleotides not matched to a gene: 9. Germline V gene data show CDR1 as SGHDT and CDR2 as YYEEEE. CDR3 in DNA: TGTGCCAGCAGCAAAAGACAGGGGGCGGAGGTGAACACTGAAGCTTTCTTT. It translates to CASSKRQGAEVNTEAFF.

Only one count was recorded for this clone. The chain combines TRBV4-1 with TRBJ1-4; the match to TRBD1 covers 9 bases. Per the germline V gene, CDR1 is MGHRA and CDR2 is YSYEKL. V lost 4 bases, J lost 7 bases, and 7 bases stayed unmatched. The CDR3 is made up of 15 amino acids. CDR3 sequence (DNA): TGCGCCAGCAGCCCGCCGGGACAGGGAGGTGAAAAACTGTTTTTT. It translates to CASSPPGQGGEKLFF.

The genes are TRBV5-6 and TRBJ1-1; TRBD1 agrees at 7 bases. Germline lookup yields CDR1 SGHDT and CDR2 YYEEEE. CDR3 size: 16 residues. V was clipped by 0 bases and J by 1 base; unmatched bases: 6. The CDR3: CASSLGPGTANTEAFF. The DNA for the CDR3 is TGTGCCAGCAGCTTGGGCCCCGGGACAGCGAACACTGAAGCTTTCTTT.

The chain links TRBV18 to TRBJ2-5, with D possibly being TRBD2 (5 bases). In germline, CDR1 is KGHSH, CDR2 LQKENI. V lost 1 base and J 0 bases, leaving 9 bases between the germline ends. The CDR3 loop spans 15 amino acids. The CDR3: CASSPRETYQETQYF. The DNA of the CDR3 is TGTGCCAGCTCACCACGGGAGACTTACCAAGAGACCCAGTACTTC.

The chain links TRBV4-1 to TRBJ1-1; 9 bases map to TRBD1. V was pared by 3 bases and J by 4 bases, with 6 bases of the junction left unmatched. The CDR3 covers 15 residues. Per germline, CDR1 MGHRA and CDR2 YSYEKL. CDR3 sequence (DNA): TGCGCCAGCAGCCAGGTTACGGACAGGGGCACTGAAGCTTTCTTT. This encodes CASSQVTDRGTEAFF.

The chain recombines TRBV29-1 with TRBJ1-5; D not resolved. Germline CDR1 reads SQVTM; CDR2 reads ANQGSEA. The CDR3 loop spans 13 amino acids. V was shortened by 6 bases and J by 0 bases, with 9 bases between the two germline ends. The CDR3 bases are TGCAGCGTGCGACAAACTAGCAATCAGCCCCAGCATTTT. Its translation is CSVRQTSNQPQHF.

The rearrangement joins TRBV3-1 (or the pseudogene TRBV3-2) to TRBJ2-2; TRBD2 matches 8 bases. This CDR3 comprises 16 residues. With 3 bases clipped from V and 5 bases from J, the junction kept 8 bases outside the gene matches. Germline V CDR1 and CDR2: LGHDT, YNNKEL (reference sequence). The CDR3: CASSQERLARTGELFF. CDR3 sequence (DNA): TGTGCCAGCAGCCAGGAGCGACTAGCGAGGACCGGGGAGCTGTTTTTT.

The rearrangement uses TRBV6-1 and TRBJ2-2; D gene unclear. The germline gives CDR1 MNHNS, CDR2 SASEGT. The CDR3 sequence is 13 residues long. Trimming shortened V by 2 bases and J by 7 bases, and 8 bases separated the two germline ends. The CDR3 spells CASSEIINGELFF. The DNA of the CDR3 is TGTGCCAGCAGTGAAATAATTAACGGGGAGCTGTTTTTT.

The gene calls are TRBV6-2 or TRBV6-3 and TRBJ2-7; possibly TRBD1 for D (5 bases). V was trimmed by 4 bases and J by 5 bases, leaving 21 bases between them. CDR3 length equals 16 residues. Germline assignment: CDR1 MNHEY and CDR2 SVGEGT. The CDR3 reads CASSWGVTSPGDEQYF. The CDR3 DNA is TGTGCCAGCAGTTGGGGCGTCACGTCCCCTGGTGACGAGCAGTACTTC.

The rearrangement links TRBV11-2 to TRBJ1-2; D is unresolved. The V gene lost 4 bases and the J gene lost 3 bases, with 15 bases spanning the gap. Germline values: CDR1 SGHAT, CDR2 FQNNGV. The CDR3 extends over 15 amino acids. The CDR3, as DNA: TGTGCCAGCAGCTCTCTACGGGGTTCTGACTATGGCTACACCTTC. The encoded protein is CASSSLRGSDYGYTF.

V is TRBV19 and J is TRBJ1-6; weak D call: TRBD1 (5 bases). Trimming removed 0 bases from V and 8 bases from J, with 11 bases in between. The CDR3 spans 15 residues. The germline gives CDR1 LNHDA, CDR2 SQIVND (reference sequence). The CDR3 nucleotides read TGTGCCAGTAGTATAGACCCGGGGGGAGATTCACCCCTCCACTTT. Protein sequence: CASSIDPGGDSPLHF.

J is TRBJ2-4 and V is TRBV6-1; a possible D gene is TRBD2 (6 bases). The germline gives CDR1 MNHNS, CDR2 SASEGT. The CDR3 loop spans 14 amino acids. With 3 bases removed from V and 1 base from J, the gap between germline ends came to 7 bases. This CDR3 is CASSEEGAKNIQYF. The CDR3 DNA reads TGTGCCAGCAGTGAGGAGGGTGCCAAAAACATTCAGTACTTC.

The gene calls are TRBV30 and TRBJ1-6; D is ambiguous. Trimming shortened V by 0 bases and J by 7 bases, and 10 bases separated the two germline ends. This CDR3 contains 14 residues. Germline V gene lookup returns CDR1 GTSNPN and CDR2 SVGIG (reference sequence). The DNA for the CDR3 is TGTGCCTGGAGTGTTAGTCCATGGAATTCACCCCTCCACTTT. The encoded protein is CAWSVSPWNSPLHF.

The chain uses TRBV14 and TRBJ1-2; D possibly corresponds to TRBD1 (6 bases). The CDR3 runs to 13 residues. Germline V gives CDR1 SGHDN, CDR2 FVKESK. Trimming left V 4 bases short and J 7 bases short, with 13 bases between. CDR3 amino acids: CASSRVTGSGYTF. The CDR3 DNA is TGTGCCAGCAGCCGCGTAACAGGGTCTGGCTACACCTTC.

CDR3 sequence: CASSPLAGVRTDTQYF. As DNA, the CDR3 is TGTGCCAGCAGTCCCTTAGCGGGGGTAAGGACAGATACGCAGTATTTT. The J gene is TRBJ2-3, the V gene TRBV11-2; 9 nucleotides align to TRBD2. The CDR3 totals 16 residues. CDR1 is SGHAT and CDR2 is FQNNGV in the germline V gene. The junction had 10 bases not matched to a gene; V was cut back by 6 bases and J by 3 bases.

Remarks on this clone: Other DNA sequences in the sample encode the same CDR3. The J gene is TRBJ1-5, the V gene TRBV2; a possible D gene is TRBD1 (5 bases). The germline gives CDR1 SNHLY, CDR2 FYNNEI. The length of the CDR3 is 13 residues. The V end lost 6 bases, the J end lost 0 bases, and 6 bases lay between the germline ends. CDR3 residues: CASSRDSNQPQHF. The CDR3 DNA is TGTGCCAGCAGCAGGGATAGCAATCAGCCCCAGCATTTT.

The V and J genes are TRBV19 and TRBJ2-2, with D unclear. There are 12 residues in the CDR3. Trimming removed 5 bases from V and 6 bases from J, with 7 bases in between. Germline-derived CDR1 and CDR2 are LNHDA and SQIVND (reference sequence). The CDR3 nucleotides are TGTGCCAGTAGTTACGGAGCCGGGGAGCTGTTTTTT. Encoded protein: CASSYGAGELFF.

This clone was detected only a few times. The V call is TRBV7-2, the J call TRBJ1-4; D ambiguous. With 4 bases removed from V and 6 bases from J, the gap between germline ends came to 15 bases. CDR3 length: 15 amino acids. CDR1 SGHTA and CDR2 FQGNSA come from the germline V gene. This CDR3 reads CASSSRPGRHEKLFF. The CDR3 bases are TGTGCCAGCAGCTCCCGGCCGGGTAGGCATGAAAAACTGTTTTTT.

The chain combines TRBV9 with TRBJ1-6; D uncertain. This CDR3 region has 15 residues. V lost 4 bases, J lost 9 bases, and 17 bases lay in between. Germline CDR1 and CDR2: SGDLS and YYNGEE. The CDR3 sequence: CASSPRDLLGSPLHF. The DNA for the CDR3 is TGTGCCAGCAGCCCGAGGGATCTATTGGGTTCACCCCTCCACTTT.

The chain uses TRBV5-1 and TRBJ2-1; 12 nucleotides line up with TRBD2. The V gene's germline CDR1 is SGHRS and CDR2 YFSETQ. The CDR3 totals 17 residues. The trim removed 3 bases at V and 5 bases at J, leaving 9 bases unmatched. The CDR3 here is CASSSSGTSGSNNEQFF. The CDR3 DNA reads as TGCGCCAGCAGCTCATCCGGGACTAGCGGGTCGAACAATGAGCAGTTCTTC. Variable domain in full (rest from reference TRBV5-1 and TRBJ2-1): KAGVTQTPRYLIKTRGQQVTLSCSPISGHRSVSWYQQTPGQGLQFLFEYFSETQRNKGNFPGRFSGRQFSNSRSEMNVSTLELGDSALYLCASSSSGTSGSNNEQFFGPGTRLTVL.

The genes are TRBV19 and TRBJ2-7; possible D gene TRBD1, 6 bases. Germline-derived CDR1 and CDR2 are LNHDA and SQIVND (reference sequence). The germline V and J ends were trimmed by 8 bases and 2 bases, with 13 bases remaining between them. This CDR3 has 13 amino acids. The DNA for the CDR3 is TGTGCCAGTGTGGGGGCCGTTGCCTACGAGCAGTACTTC. Amino acid sequence: CASVGAVAYEQYF.

This rearrangement joins TRBV7-2 to TRBJ1-2; 9 bases line up with TRBD1. Germline trimming cut 5 bases from V and 4 bases from J; bases unmatched to any gene: 5. The CDR3 is made up of 14 amino acids. Looked up from germline, CDR1 is SGHTA and CDR2 is FQGNSA. Written as DNA, the CDR3 is TGTGCCAGCAGCCCCGGACAGGGGTTCTATGGCTACACCTTC. Translated, it gives CASSPGQGFYGYTF. Complete variable domain (other parts from reference TRBV7-2 and TRBJ1-2): GAGVSQSPSNKVTEKGKDVELRCDPISGHTALYWYRQSLGQGLEFLIYFQGNSAPDKSGLPSDRFSAERTGGSVSTLTIQRTQQEDSAVYLCASSPGQGFYGYTFGSGTRLTVV.

This chain uses TRBV4-3 with TRBJ1-1; TRBD1 is a possible D gene (6 bases). The CDR3 covers 15 residues. The V end lost 4 bases, the J end lost 0 bases, and 12 bases lay between the germline ends. Germline V gives CDR1 LGHNA, CDR2 YSLEER. In DNA form, the CDR3 reads TGCGCCAGCAGCCTCCTCACAGGGATGAACACTGAAGCTTTCTTT. This translates into CASSLLTGMNTEAFF.

The chain recombines TRBV6-1 with TRBJ1-1, with D perhaps matching TRBD1 (5 bases). The V end lost 3 bases, the J end lost 4 bases, and 12 bases lay between the germline ends. The CDR3 length is 14 residues. The germline V gene has CDR1 MNHNS and CDR2 SASEGT. The CDR3 sequence: CASSDRAGPTEAFF. CDR3 coding DNA: TGTGCCAGCAGTGACCGGGCAGGGCCCACTGAAGCTTTCTTT.

This clone was observed a few times. DNA of the CDR3: TGTGCCAGCAGCACAAGACAGCCGAACACTGAAGCTTTCTTT. This encodes CASSTRQPNTEAFF. This rearrangement joins TRBV3-1 (or the pseudogene TRBV3-2) to TRBJ1-1; weak D call: TRBD1 (5 bases). The CDR3 is made up of 14 amino acids. Trimming left V 5 bases short and J 1 base short, with 11 bases between. The germline gives CDR1 LGHDT, CDR2 YNNKEL (reference sequence).

CDR3 in DNA: TGTGCCAGCAGCTTAGCGGACAGGGTGTACGAGCAGTACTTC. This gives the protein CASSLADRVYEQYF. The rearrangement uses TRBV7-2 and TRBJ2-7, with 8 bases that match TRBD1. V was clipped by 0 bases and J by 4 bases; unmatched bases: 2. CDR3 size: 14 residues. The germline CDR1 and CDR2 sequences are SGHTA and FQGNSA.

V is TRBV19 and J is TRBJ1-1; weak D call: TRBD1 (5 bases). V was trimmed by 9 bases and J by 5 bases, leaving 25 bases between them. This CDR3 contains 16 residues. CDR1 and CDR2 (germline): LNHDA, SQIVND (reference sequence). The CDR3 nucleotides read TGTGCCAGCAGTCGCCCCAATAGACAGTTGGGGACTGAAGCTTTCTTT. Encoded protein: CASSRPNRQLGTEAFF.